This note documents a single T cell receptor (beta chain) sequence. Its specificity is not known. Under the authors' procedure: Out-of-frame sequences were removed, leaving 2 million to 2.5 million distinct TCRbeta sequences. The method was immunoSEQ multiplex PCR; TCRdb's version includes in-frame clones alone and lacks a portion of them. For V, J and clone size, that table is used; D and trimming come from the DNA. The profile covers some 65,000 clones, with about three quarters appearing a single time and approximately 0.5% taken by the ten largest. The sort gate was single viable CD3+CD4+CD8-CD45RO+ cells for memory CD4+ T cells. This sample was included in a study of memory CD4+ T cells and cytomegalovirus serostatus. Study-level information: Healthy Belgian adult donors included fewer than 10 CMV-positive and 24 CMV-negative people.

Study-level points and caveats: Suggested: most of the CMV-linked TCR signature lies in CD4+ memory cells. Each of 60 to 80 CMV-associated TCRbeta sequences occurred in one to five individuals.

Germline loops: CDR1 KGHSH, CDR2 LQKENI. The V end lost 1 base, the J end lost 2 bases, and 11 bases lay between the germline ends. This CDR3 spans 15 amino acids. This clonotype was obtained from an adult in good health and CMV-seronegative. Some clones in this sample may be carry-over from other donors' samples. The sample consisted of memory CD4+ T cells from blood. The rearrangement links TRBV18 to TRBJ1-2; perhaps TRBD1 as D (6 bases). This CDR3 reads CASSPQQGENYGYTF. As DNA, the CDR3 is TGTGCCAGCTCACCACAACAGGGTGAGAACTATGGCTACACCTTC.